The 24 T cell receptor beta chains in this list originate from one sample, sequenced in a study of Ad26.COV2.S vaccination and SARS-CoV-2 variants. Libraries were prepared by immunoSEQ multiplex PCR; TCRdb keeps only in-frame clonotypes and omits some of them. The repertoire includes 200,000 to 250,000 clones, around 87% of them detected once, and about 11% sits in the top ten. As to treatment: 19 received Ad26.COV2.S at low or high dose, single or two shots; several received placebo; per-sample allocation not given. Collection of samples fell on day 63 after the first vaccine or placebo injection. Here the sequenced sample was peripheral blood, taken in a trial of Ad26.COV2.S vaccine versus placebo. The receptors stem from a person between 18 and 59 years old who received the Ad26.COV2.S COVID-19 vaccine or a placebo.

The rearrangement uses TRBV14 and TRBJ2-5; tentatively, D is TRBD2 (7 bases). CDR3 length: 14 residues. Germline CDR1 SGHDN, CDR2 FVKESK. V lost 1 base to trimming and J lost 4 bases, with 10 bases between them. The CDR3 DNA follows: TGTGCCAGCAGCCAAGGTGCGGGGGCAGAGACCCAGTACTTC. Translating gives CASSQGAGAETQYF. The full variable domain, in which reference TRBV14 and TRBJ2-5 provide the parts outside the CDR3, is EAGVTQFPSHSVIEKGQTVTLRCDPISGHDNLYWYRRVMGKEIKFLLHFVKESKQDESGMPNNRFLAERTGGTYSTLKVQPAELEDSGVYFCASSQGAGAETQYFGPGTRLLVL.

The chain has TRBV10-3 and TRBJ2-2; D is perhaps TRBD1 or TRBD2 (5 bases each). This CDR3 is built from 14 residues. Per the germline V gene, CDR1 is ENHRY and CDR2 is SYGVKD. The V end was cut by 4 bases, the J end by 9 bases, with 15 bases between. DNA of the CDR3: TGTGCCATCAGTGGGACGGGGCCGTCCCGGGAGCTGTTTTTT. It specifies CAISGTGPSRELFF.

V is TRBV19 and J is TRBJ2-2; 8 positions match TRBD2. Germline-derived CDR1 and CDR2 are LNHDA and SQIVND (reference sequence). V gave up 2 bases and J gave up 1 base; unmatched junction bases: 3. The CDR3 sequence is 16 residues long. The CDR3 spells CASSIMLAGNTGELFF. The CDR3, as DNA: TGTGCCAGTAGTATAATGCTAGCGGGGAACACCGGGGAGCTGTTTTTT.

To note about this clone: Germline is not matched at one junction end, which may reflect a read error. The chain uses TRBV6-5 and TRBJ2-7; 11 positions agree with TRBD1. This CDR3 region has 14 residues. Germline V CDR1 and CDR2: MNHEY, SVGAGI. The DNA of the CDR3 is TGTGCCAGCAGTTCCAGAGGACAGGGGGCACTATTCCACTTC. Protein: CASSSRGQGALFHF.

This clone has only a few counts. V and J are TRBV6-2 or TRBV6-3 and TRBJ1-6, with D perhaps TRBD1 (5 bases). V was trimmed by 8 bases and J by 9 bases, leaving 20 bases between them. The CDR3 covers 15 residues. The V gene's germline CDR1 is MNHEY and CDR2 SVGEGT. CDR3 nucleotide sequence: TGTGCCAGCCGCCTATGGATAGGGGTTGGTTCACCCCTCCACTTT. This codes for CASRLWIGVGSPLHF.

The chain couples TRBV19 to TRBJ2-5; TRBD1 matches at 7 bases. In germline, CDR1 is LNHDA, CDR2 SQIVND (reference sequence). The CDR3 is 14 residues long. The J segment lost 1 base and the V segment lost 5 bases, leaving 4 bases of the junction unmatched. As DNA, the CDR3 is TGTGCCAGTAGTTTAAGGGGGCCCCAAGAGACCCAGTACTTC. Its protein product is CASSLRGPQETQYF. The whole variable domain, filled in from reference TRBV19 and TRBJ2-5, reads DGGITQSPKYLFRKEGQNVTLSCEQNLNHDAMYWYRQDPGQGLRLIYYSQIVNDFQKGDIAEGYSVSREKKESFPLTVTSAQKNPTAFYLCASSLRGPQETQYFGPGTRLLVL.

The chain uses TRBV7-9 and TRBJ1-2; 8 bases line up with TRBD1. The V and J ends lost 1 base and 5 bases, in that order; junction bases with no gene match: 0. This CDR3 has 13 residues. The germline gives CDR1 SEHNR, CDR2 FQNEAQ (reference sequence). CDR3 sequence: CASSLDRGYGYTF. The CDR3 DNA reads as TGTGCCAGCAGCTTAGACAGGGGGTATGGCTACACCTTC.

This sequence joins TRBV4-3 and TRBJ1-2; unclear D gene. Germline V gives CDR1 LGHNA, CDR2 YSLEER. The CDR3 consists of 14 residues. Trimming removed 0 bases from V and 6 bases from J, with 11 bases in between. CDR3 bases: TGCGCCAGCAGCCAAGAAGGGCCCCGAGATGGCTACACCTTC. Encoded protein: CASSQEGPRDGYTF.

V is TRBV6-2 or TRBV6-3 and J is TRBJ2-1; D unresolved. The V end lost 0 bases, the J end lost 8 bases, and 11 bases lay between the germline ends. The CDR3 consists of 14 residues. From germline, CDR1 is MNHEY and CDR2 SVGEGT. The CDR3, as DNA: TGTGCCAGCAGTTACTCTGGCAGCCTCGATGAGCAGTTCTTC. It specifies CASSYSGSLDEQFF.

V is TRBV4-2 and J is TRBJ2-7; 7 nucleotides agree with TRBD1. Germline CDR1 LGHNA, CDR2 YNFKEQ. This CDR3 is 16 amino acids long. V dropped 0 bases and J dropped 0; count of bases not matched to a gene: 5. The CDR3 region is CASSQEAGGNSYEQYF. The DNA of the CDR3 is TGTGCCAGCAGCCAAGAGGCAGGGGGAAACTCCTACGAGCAGTACTTC.

Only a few counts were recorded for this clone. This rearrangement joins TRBV30 to TRBJ2-6, with D perhaps TRBD1 or TRBD2 (6 bases each). The CDR3 runs 15 residues. CDR1 is GTSNPN and CDR2 is SVGIG in the germline V gene (reference sequence). V dropped 4 bases and J dropped 0 bases, with 10 bases sitting between them. The DNA of the CDR3 is TGTGCCTGGAACGGGGGCAGCTCTGGGGCCAACGTCCTGACTTTC. Residues: CAWNGGSSGANVLTF.

The CDR3 nucleotides read TGTGCCAGCAGTGACGGGGGTTCCTATGGCTACACCTTC. Protein: CASSDGGSYGYTF. The V gene is TRBV6-1, the J gene TRBJ1-2, with D possibly TRBD1 on 5 matching bases. CDR3 length: 13 amino acids. The V end was cut by 3 bases, the J end by 4 bases, with 9 bases between. Looked up from germline, CDR1 is MNHNS and CDR2 is SASEGT.

This clone came up once. The chain uses TRBV28 and TRBJ2-2; D might be TRBD1 or TRBD2, each matching 7 bases. The CDR3 runs 15 residues. V was shortened by 6 bases and J by 6 bases, with 17 bases between the two germline ends. Germline-derived CDR1 and CDR2 are MDHEN and SYDVKM. The CDR3 spells CASSQGGSQAGELFF. The CDR3 bases are TGTGCCAGCAGCCAGGGGGGGTCCCAGGCCGGGGAGCTGTTTTTT.

V is TRBV19 and J is TRBJ2-5; D gene unclear. The CDR3 has 12 amino acids. The germline V and J ends were trimmed by 5 bases and 7 bases, with 11 bases remaining between them. CDR1 is LNHDA, CDR2 SQIVND, per germline (reference sequence). CDR3 coding DNA: TGTGCCAGTAGTTTAACAAGAGGGACCCAGTACTTC. Encoded protein: CASSLTRGTQYF.

The chain recombines TRBV27 with TRBJ2-3; 12 nucleotides match TRBD2. The CDR3 totals 15 residues. Germline CDR1 MNHEY, CDR2 SMNVEV (reference sequence). Trimming at V came to 6 bases and at J to 4 bases, leaving 5 bases not matched to a gene. The CDR3 nucleotides are TGTGCCAGCAGCCTTACTAGCGGGGGGCCAGATACGCAGTATTTT. This translates into CASSLTSGGPDTQYF.

The chain combines TRBV19 with TRBJ1-2; a weak D match, TRBD1 (5 bases). The CDR3 runs 13 residues. The germline CDR1 and CDR2 sequences are LNHDA and SQIVND (reference sequence). The ends were cut back, 8 bases at V and 1 base at J, with 11 bases in the middle. Here the CDR3 DNA reads TGTGCCAGTCGATCCGGGGGTAACTATGGCTACACCTTC. Protein sequence: CASRSGGNYGYTF.

The gene calls are TRBV5-1 and TRBJ2-1, with D possibly TRBD1 on 6 matching bases. This CDR3 contains 14 residues. Germline V CDR1 and CDR2: SGHRS, YFSETQ. V dropped 0 bases and J dropped 10 bases, with 14 bases sitting between them. The CDR3 region has the DNA TGCGCCAGCAGCTTGGGCCTAGGGGGTGGGGAGCAGTTCTTC. Its translation is CASSLGLGGGEQFF.

The chain carries TRBV2 and TRBJ2-5; D gene uncertain. Germline-derived CDR1 and CDR2 are SNHLY and FYNNEI. V lost 4 bases to trimming and J lost 2 bases, with 11 bases between them. The CDR3 spans 14 residues. CDR3 nucleotides: TGTGCCAGCAGTGCAGACCTGAAACAAGAGACCCAGTACTTC. This translates into CASSADLKQETQYF.

The rearrangement uses TRBV18 and TRBJ1-3, with 8 bases aligning to TRBD1. CDR1 is KGHSH, CDR2 LQKENI, per germline. The CDR3 sequence is 15 residues long. V dropped 5 bases and J dropped 5; count of bases not matched to a gene: 8. CDR3 sequence (DNA): TGTGCCAGCTCAACCCTGGGACAGGATCGAAACACCATATATTTT. Protein sequence: CASSTLGQDRNTIYF.

The table lists this clone with a few counts. This chain connects TRBV5-1 to TRBJ2-1, with a possible D match to TRBD2 (6 bases). The V gene lost 0 bases and the J gene lost 9 bases, with 13 bases spanning the gap. The CDR3 has 14 amino acids. Germline CDR1 reads SGHRS; CDR2 reads YFSETQ. CDR3 amino acids: CASSLGLEGGEQFF. The CDR3 region has the DNA TGCGCCAGCAGCTTGGGACTAGAAGGAGGTGAGCAGTTCTTC.

This chain links TRBV27 with TRBJ2-5; 8 bases match TRBD2. CDR1 MNHEY and CDR2 SMNVEV come from the germline V gene (reference sequence). This CDR3 has 14 residues. The ends lost 0 bases at V and 7 bases at J; junction bases unmatched: 4. Here the CDR3 reads CASSLSGLVATQYF. The CDR3 nucleotides read TGTGCCAGCAGTTTATCGGGACTAGTAGCGACCCAGTACTTC.

In this sample, this clone turned up many times. Other nucleotide sequences from this sample produce the same CDR3. This chain connects TRBV7-3 to TRBJ2-2; weak D call: TRBD2 (6 bases). This CDR3 comprises 14 residues. The germline gives CDR1 SGHTA, CDR2 FQGTGA. With 5 bases removed from V and 6 bases from J, the gap between germline ends came to 13 bases. The CDR3 coding sequence is TGTGCCAGCAGCCTCAGCTCGGGGGCCGGGGAGCTGTTTTTT. The encoded protein is CASSLSSGAGELFF.

The chain is built from TRBV5-6 and TRBJ2-1; tentatively, D is TRBD2 (6 bases). The germline CDR1 and CDR2 sequences are SGHDT and YYEEEE. The CDR3 spans 14 residues. V was clipped by 4 bases and J by 9 bases, with 17 bases between them. CDR3 nucleotide sequence: TGTGCCAGCAGCCCCGCTGGGGTCGGGGGTGAGCAGTTCTTC. Translation gives CASSPAGVGGEQFF. Using reference TRBV5-6 and TRBJ2-1 for the parts outside the CDR3, the full variable domain is DAGVTQSPTHLIKTRGQQVTLRCSPKSGHDTVSWYQQALGQGPQFIFQYYEEEERQRGNFPDRFSGHQFPNYSSELNVNALLLGDSALYLCASSPAGVGGEQFFGPGTRLTVL.

This chain's CDR3 is CASSSGPTGELFF. In DNA, the CDR3 is TGTGCCAGCAGTTCGGGCCCAACCGGGGAGCTGTTTTTT. The chain is built from TRBV12-3 or TRBV12-4 and TRBJ2-2; D is unclear. The CDR3 consists of 13 residues. V lost 4 bases and J lost 5, with 8 bases in between.